Listed below are T cell receptor beta chains from one sample, sequenced in a study of immune cell composition in non-small cell lung cancer. Clones were sequenced by immunoSEQ multiplex PCR, and TCRdb holds only the in-frame ones, with some missing. This sample yields about 9,000 clones, of which roughly 79% are seen a single time; under 10% belongs to the top ten. The sequenced sample consisted of lung tumor tissue. Receptor source: a human donor with non-small cell lung cancer. Each CDR3 is given with its conserved first and last residue. The D gene is left open where the match is weak. Part of the rows lack a size; the others show once, few, many or a class for expanded clones.

size,J,D,V,DNA,CDR3
.,TRBJ2-2,.,TRBV28,TGTGCCAGCACCGTAGCAGGGAGCGCGAACACCGGGGAGCTGTTTTTT,CASTVAGSANTGELFF
.,TRBJ2-7,.,TRBV25-1,TGTGCCAGCAGGGGACAAGGAATTAACGAGCAGTACTTC,CASRGQGINEQYF
.,TRBJ1-1,.,TRBV6-1,TGTGCCAGCAGTGAAGGGGTCGGCAGGTTAGGCACTGAAGCTTTCTTT,CASSEGVGRLGTEAFF
.,TRBJ2-2,.,TRBV7-3,TGTGCCAGCAGCCCCCGGAACACCGGGGAGCTGTTTTTT,CASSPRNTGELFF
.,TRBJ2-4,.,TRBV28,TGTGCCAGCAGTTTAGGTGGGACGAACATTCAGTACTTC,CASSLGGTNIQYF
.,TRBJ1-3,.,TRBV2,TGTGCCAGCAGTGCGACAGCCTCTGGAAACACCATATATTTT,CASSATASGNTIYF
.,TRBJ2-3,.,TRBV4-3,TGCGCCAGCAGCCAAGAAGCATGGTGGGGAGATACGCAGTATTTT,CASSQEAWWGDTQYF
.,TRBJ2-3,TRBD1,TRBV4-1,TGCGCCAGCAGCCTCACAGGGGGCGCGACAGATACGCAGTATTTT,CASSLTGGATDTQYF
.,TRBJ2-4,.,TRBV7-2,TGTGCCAGCAGCTTAAGACGGGACATCAAAAACATTCAGTACTTC,CASSLRRDIKNIQYF
.,TRBJ1-1,.,TRBV7-2,TGTGCCAGCAGGAAGGTTAGGAACACTGAAGCTTTCTTT,CASRKVRNTEAFF
.,TRBJ2-3,.,TRBV30,TGTGCCTGGAGTGTGTCTAGCGCGGTCACAGATACGCAGTATTTT,CAWSVSSAVTDTQYF
once,TRBJ2-2,.,TRBV9,TGTGCCAGCAGCGCCCGGGGGGCCCTGAACACCGGGGAGCTGTTTTTT,CASSARGALNTGELFF
.,TRBJ2-2,TRBD2,TRBV10-3,TGTGCCATCAGTCGGATTAGCGGGAGTATCGGCGGGGAGCTGTTTTTT,CAISRISGSIGGELFF
few,TRBJ1-2,.,TRBV6-5,TGTGCCAGCAGGCAAGGCCGCGGGGGTTATGGCTACACCTTC,CASRQGRGGYGYTF
few,TRBJ1-2,.,TRBV5-5,TGTGCCAGCAGCTCCCCGGATCACTATGGCTACACCTTC,CASSSPDHYGYTF
.,TRBJ2-1,.,TRBV21-1,TGTGCCAGCAGTATAACCCCCGGGAGCCACTACAATGAGCAGTTCTTC,CASSITPGSHYNEQFF
.,TRBJ2-7,TRBD1,TRBV5-8,TGTGCCAGCAGCTTCTCCGGGACAGGATACTACGAGCAGTACTTC,CASSFSGTGYYEQYF
.,TRBJ1-4,.,TRBV18,TGTGCCAGCTCACCCCGAACGGGCGTCCCTGTTGAAAAACTGTTTTTT,CASSPRTGVPVEKLFF
.,TRBJ1-2,TRBD1,TRBV30,TGTGCCTTCACCCGGGACAGGGGATATGGCTACACCTTC,CAFTRDRGYGYTF
.,TRBJ1-2,.,TRBV19,TGTGCCAGTAGTATAGAGAACTATGGCTACACCTTC,CASSIENYGYTF
.,TRBJ2-7,.,TRBV19,TGTGCCAGTAGTACCACAGGGAGGTGGGGATACGAGCAGTACTTC,CASSTTGRWGYEQYF
.,TRBJ2-3,.,TRBV6-4,TGTGCCAGCAGTATCGGGGATACGCAGTATTTT,CASSIGDTQYF
.,TRBJ1-5,.,TRBV5-1,TGCGCCAGCGCCCGGGAAGGGGGGTGGCAGCCCCAGCATTTT,CASAREGGWQPQHF
.,TRBJ1-2,TRBD1,TRBV14,TGTGCCAGCAGCCAATACAGGGGCCCTAACTATGGCTACACCTTC,CASSQYRGPNYGYTF
.,TRBJ2-3,TRBD2,TRBV11-2,TGTGCCAGCAGCTTATGGAGTAGCGGGGGGACCACAGATACGCAGTATTTT,CASSLWSSGGTTDTQYF
.,TRBJ1-5,TRBD1,TRBV18,TGTGCCAGCTCAAAGGACAGGGCTAATCAGCCCCAGCATTTT,CASSKDRANQPQHF
.,TRBJ2-7,.,TRBV18,TGTGCCAGCTCACACCCGAGCTCCTACGAGCAGTACTTC,CASSHPSSYEQYF
.,TRBJ2-1,TRBD2,TRBV7-2,TGTGCCAGCAGCTTAGGGACTAGCGGGGGAGGCTCCTACAATGAGCAGTTCTTC,CASSLGTSGGGSYNEQFF
.,TRBJ2-7,TRBD2,TRBV9,TGTGCCAGCAGCGTAGCTGGGCGGGGGGCCTACGAGCAGTACTTC,CASSVAGRGAYEQYF
once,TRBJ1-5,TRBD1,TRBV28,TGTGCCAGCAGTTTGGGACAGATCGGAAATCAGCCCCAGCATTTT,CASSLGQIGNQPQHF
.,TRBJ1-2,.,TRBV27,TGTGCCAGCGGCCGCGCGGGGTTCTACACCTTC,CASGRAGFYTF
.,TRBJ2-1,.,TRBV5-1,TGCGCCAGCAGCTTGGGGCTCTTTAGGGAGCAGTTCTTC,CASSLGLFREQFF
few,TRBJ1-1,.,TRBV20-1,TGCAGTGCTAGAGGTGGACCAGAAGCTTTCTTT,CSARGGPEAFF
.,TRBJ1-1,.,TRBV5-5,TGTGCCAGCAGCTTGTCGCAGTCGAACACTGAAGCTTTCTTT,CASSLSQSNTEAFF
.,TRBJ2-1,TRBD1,TRBV30,TGTGCCTGGGGACAGGGGGCGCGGGGGGATGAGCAGTTCTTC,CAWGQGARGDEQFF
.,TRBJ1-3,.,TRBV25-1,TGTGCCAGCAGTGAGACTAGAGGGACGGCGGTTTCTGGAAACACCATATATTTT,CASSETRGTAVSGNTIYF
.,TRBJ1-2,.,TRBV28,TGTGCCATCTCGGAGGACTATGGCTACACCTTC,CAISEDYGYTF
.,TRBJ1-5,.,TRBV30,TGTGCCTGGAGCCGCGACTCGAACAATCAGCCCCAGCATTTT,CAWSRDSNNQPQHF
.,TRBJ1-1,.,TRBV19,TGTGCCAGTAGTATAGGCAGGGCAGTCACTGAAGCTTTCTTT,CASSIGRAVTEAFF
.,TRBJ2-2,.,TRBV10-3,TGTGCCATCATGGGACCCGGGGAGCTGTTTTTT,CAIMGPGELFF
.,TRBJ1-2,TRBD1,TRBV9,TGTGCCAGCAGCGTAGGGGTCGGACAGGGGGACTATGGCTACACCTTC,CASSVGVGQGDYGYTF
.,TRBJ1-5,TRBD1,TRBV2,TGTGCCCTCAGGGGGTCGGGCAATCAGCCCCAGCATTTT,CALRGSGNQPQHF
.,TRBJ2-1,.,TRBV13,TGTGCCAGCAGCTCGAGGGGGAGGTATGAGCAGTTCTTC,CASSSRGRYEQFF
.,TRBJ1-1,.,TRBV30,TGTGCCTGGAACACAGGGCAGGGCACTGAAGCTTTCTTT,CAWNTGQGTEAFF
.,TRBJ1-1,.,TRBV19,TGTGCCAGTAGTACGGCCAGACAGAACACTGAAGCTTTCTTT,CASSTARQNTEAFF
.,TRBJ2-5,TRBD1,TRBV10-1,TGCGCCAGCCGAAACCGGGACAGGCAAGAGACCCAGTACTTC,CASRNRDRQETQYF
.,TRBJ2-5,TRBD1,TRBV27,TGTGCCAGCAGTTCTTGGACAGGGGGTCAAGAGACCCAGTACTTC,CASSSWTGGQETQYF
.,TRBJ1-5,TRBD1,TRBV18,TGTGCCAGCTCACCCACAGGGGTCCAGGGCAATCAGCCCCAGCATTTT,CASSPTGVQGNQPQHF
.,TRBJ1-3,.,TRBV6-5,TGTGCCAGCAGTTTTGGACGGGGGAGTACAGGAAACACCATATATTTT,CASSFGRGSTGNTIYF
.,TRBJ2-5,TRBD1,TRBV7-9,TGTGCCAGCAGCTTAAAAAGGGGGCTGGTAGAGACCCAGTACTTC,CASSLKRGLVETQYF